This T cell receptor beta chain was documented in a study of blood T cell repertoires in COVID-19. Whole-study context: There were acute and convalescent COVID-19 samples, and they came from the United States, Italy and Spain. T cells, B-cell-depleted T cells, or PBMCs supplied cDNA or gDNA.

In the study's own analysis: Estimation of nucleated cell counts was performed using reference gene primer amplification. Clones were read by immunoSEQ multiplex PCR, and TCRdb kept only the in-frame ones, dropping some. The DNA was the basis for D and trimming; V, J and clone size are from that table. The sample has more than 110,000 clones, around 89% seen once. This CDR3 spans 15 amino acids. Germline-derived CDR1 and CDR2 are WSHSY and SAAADI. V lost 4 bases and J lost 2, with 13 bases in between. J is TRBJ2-3 and V is TRBV10-2, with a possible D match to TRBD2 (6 bases). The TCR comes from a woman over 75 with acute or convalescent COVID-19. Sequencing was done on a sample of peripheral blood. The CDR3 nucleotides are TGCGCCAGCAGTGCGGGGGACCTGAACACAGATACGCAGTATTTT. Translated, it gives CASSAGDLNTDTQYF.